This T cell receptor beta chain was identified in a study of Graves' ophthalmopathy and Graves' hyperthyroidism. The authors amplified TCR beta CDR3 regions, and they did so from RNA transcripts for repertoire sequencing. Amplification began with first-round RT-PCR using HTBI primers, then second-round multiplex PCR was performed. TCRdb used MiXCR to reprocess the multiplex PCR reads, holding one entry per CDR3 protein. Of hundreds of thousands of distinct CDR3 sequences in the sample, more than 20% are singletons; the top ten hold under 3%. The CDR3 is 17 residues long. With 1 base removed from V and 2 bases from J, the gap between germline ends came to 17 bases. CDR1 is SGHAT and CDR2 is FQNNGV in the germline V gene.

V gene TRBV11-2 combines with J gene TRBJ2-5; D is possibly TRBD2 (6 bases). Specimen: peripheral blood. The clonotype comes from a woman aged 18-29 years with stable Graves' hyperthyroidism. The CDR3 DNA is TGTGCCAGCAGCTTAGGTTGGAGGGGCTTCCGTCAAGAGACCCAGTACTTC. Residues: CASSLGWRGFRQETQYF.